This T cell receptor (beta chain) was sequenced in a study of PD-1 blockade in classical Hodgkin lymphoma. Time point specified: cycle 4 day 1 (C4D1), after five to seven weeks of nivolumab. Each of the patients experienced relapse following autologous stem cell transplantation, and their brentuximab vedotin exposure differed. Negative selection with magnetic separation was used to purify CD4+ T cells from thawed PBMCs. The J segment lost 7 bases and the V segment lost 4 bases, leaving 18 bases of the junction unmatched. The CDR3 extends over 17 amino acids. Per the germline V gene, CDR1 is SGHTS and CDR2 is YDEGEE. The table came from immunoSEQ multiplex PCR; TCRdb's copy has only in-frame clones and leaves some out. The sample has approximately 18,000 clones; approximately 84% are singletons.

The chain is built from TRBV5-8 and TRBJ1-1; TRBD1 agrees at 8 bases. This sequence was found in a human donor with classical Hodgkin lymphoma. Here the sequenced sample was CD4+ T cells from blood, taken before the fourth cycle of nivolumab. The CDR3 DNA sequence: TGTGCCAGCAGCGGGGATAGCAGGGGGCGACCCACTGGTGAAGCTTTCTTT. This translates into CASSGDSRGRPTGEAFF.